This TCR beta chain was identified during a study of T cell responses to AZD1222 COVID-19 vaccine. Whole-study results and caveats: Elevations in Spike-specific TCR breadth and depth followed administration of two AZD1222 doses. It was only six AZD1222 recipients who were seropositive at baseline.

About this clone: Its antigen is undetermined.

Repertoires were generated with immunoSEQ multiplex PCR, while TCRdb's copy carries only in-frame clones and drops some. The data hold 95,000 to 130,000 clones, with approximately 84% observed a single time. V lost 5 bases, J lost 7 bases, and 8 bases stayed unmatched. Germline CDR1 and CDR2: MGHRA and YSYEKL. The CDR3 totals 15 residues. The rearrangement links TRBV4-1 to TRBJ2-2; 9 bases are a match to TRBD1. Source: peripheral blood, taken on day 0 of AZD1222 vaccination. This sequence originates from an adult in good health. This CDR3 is CASSSRTGEFGELFF. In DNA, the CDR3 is TGCGCCAGCAGCAGCAGGACAGGGGAGTTCGGGGAGCTGTTTTTT.